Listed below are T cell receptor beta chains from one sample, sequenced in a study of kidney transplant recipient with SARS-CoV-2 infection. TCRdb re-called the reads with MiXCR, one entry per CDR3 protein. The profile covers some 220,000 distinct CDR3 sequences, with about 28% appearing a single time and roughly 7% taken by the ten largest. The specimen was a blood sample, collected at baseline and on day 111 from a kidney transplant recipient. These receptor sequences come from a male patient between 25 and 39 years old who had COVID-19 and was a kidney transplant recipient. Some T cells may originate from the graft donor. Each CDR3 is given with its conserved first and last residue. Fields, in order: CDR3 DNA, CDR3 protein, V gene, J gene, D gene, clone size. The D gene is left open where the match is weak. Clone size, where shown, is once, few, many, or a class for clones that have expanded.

CDR3 DNA: TGTGCCAGCAGCCGGGCGGAGACCTTACGAGGGGAGCAGTACTTC
CDR3 protein: CASSRAETLRGEQYF
V gene: TRBV11-2
J gene: TRBJ2-7
D gene: NA
clone size: many

CDR3 DNA: TGTGCCGGCAGCTCCCTCCAGCGGGCGAACACCGGGGAGCTGTTTTTT
CDR3 protein: CAGSSLQRANTGELFF
V gene: TRBV6-2/TRBV6-3
J gene: TRBJ2-2
D gene: NA
clone size: NA

CDR3 DNA: TGTGCCTGGAGTTCGGCGCGTTATAGAAAGACCTATGGCTACACCTTC
CDR3 protein: CAWSSARYRKTYGYTF
V gene: TRBV30
J gene: TRBJ1-2
D gene: NA
clone size: many

CDR3 DNA: TGCGCCAGCAGCTTGGATCGAAAAGAGACCCAGTACTTC
CDR3 protein: CASSLDRKETQYF
V gene: TRBV5-1
J gene: TRBJ2-5
D gene: NA
clone size: many

CDR3 DNA: TGTGCCAGCAGCCGTCCTCATTCAGCTCGAAAGACCTATGGCTACACCTTC
CDR3 protein: CASSRPHSARKTYGYTF
V gene: TRBV7-4
J gene: TRBJ1-2
D gene: NA
clone size: many

CDR3 DNA: TGTGCCAGCAGTCCCGGGACAGGGTCTGTCGGTGGCTACACCTTC
CDR3 protein: CASSPGTGSVGGYTF
V gene: TRBV6-6
J gene: TRBJ1-2
D gene: TRBD1
clone size: many

CDR3 DNA: TGTGCCAGTAGACAGGGGTATCAGCCCCAGCATTTT
CDR3 protein: CASRQGYQPQHF
V gene: TRBV19
J gene: TRBJ1-5
D gene: TRBD1
clone size: many

CDR3 DNA: TGTGCCAGCTCACCTCCCACAGGGCAAAACACTGAAGCTTTCTTT
CDR3 protein: CASSPPTGQNTEAFF
V gene: TRBV18
J gene: TRBJ1-1
D gene: NA
clone size: many

CDR3 DNA: TGCGCCAGCAGTAGGGGCGGAAGACCGCGAAAGACCTATGGCTACACCTTC
CDR3 protein: CASSRGGRPRKTYGYTF
V gene: TRBV10-1
J gene: TRBJ1-2
D gene: NA
clone size: NA

CDR3 DNA: TGTGCCAGCAGTGAAGCGGAAGGCGCTATGTTGGCCAAAAACATTCAGTACTTC
CDR3 protein: CASSEAEGAMLAKNIQYF
V gene: TRBV6-1
J gene: TRBJ2-4
D gene: NA
clone size: NA

CDR3 DNA: TGCAGCGCCTGGCGGGGGAACACAGATACGCAGTATTTT
CDR3 protein: CSAWRGNTDTQYF
V gene: TRBV29-1
J gene: TRBJ2-3
D gene: TRBD2
clone size: few

CDR3 DNA: TGTGCCAGCAGCACCGCCCGGTTTACCCGAAAGACCTATGGCTACACCTTC
CDR3 protein: CASSTARFTRKTYGYTF
V gene: TRBV7-8
J gene: TRBJ1-2
D gene: NA
clone size: many

CDR3 DNA: TGTGCCAGCAGCCATCAATTTCCCACTTCTTTCCCTGAGACCCAGTACTTC
CDR3 protein: CASSHQFPTSFPETQYF
V gene: TRBV3-1
J gene: TRBJ2-5
D gene: NA
clone size: NA

CDR3 DNA: TGTGCCAGCAGTCCCTATATCGACAGGGTGGGCAATCAGCCCCAGCATTTT
CDR3 protein: CASSPYIDRVGNQPQHF
V gene: TRBV27
J gene: TRBJ1-5
D gene: TRBD1
clone size: many

CDR3 DNA: TGTGCCAGCTCTCCTCGGGCCGGGAGGCTCGACTTC
CDR3 protein: CASSPRAGRLDF
V gene: TRBV25-1
J gene: TRBJ2-4
D gene: TRBD2
clone size: many

CDR3 DNA: TGTGCCAGCAACTTAGGACGGTACAATGAGCAGTTCTTC
CDR3 protein: CASNLGRYNEQFF
V gene: TRBV7-2
J gene: TRBJ2-1
D gene: NA
clone size: NA

CDR3 DNA: TGTGCCAGCAGCTTAATAACGGGAGATACGCAGTATTTT
CDR3 protein: CASSLITGDTQYF
V gene: TRBV11-2
J gene: TRBJ2-3
D gene: NA
clone size: many

CDR3 DNA: TGTGCCAGCAGCCCCGCAGAGAGCTCCTACAATGAGCAGTTCTTC
CDR3 protein: CASSPAESSYNEQFF
V gene: TRBV6-4
J gene: TRBJ2-1
D gene: NA
clone size: many

CDR3 DNA: TGCAGTGCCAGGAAATACAATGAGCAGTTCTTC
CDR3 protein: CSARKYNEQFF
V gene: TRBV20-1
J gene: TRBJ2-1
D gene: NA
clone size: NA

CDR3 DNA: TGTGCCACCAGCAGATTCACCGGGACAGGGAGCGAGACCCAGTACTTC
CDR3 protein: CATSRFTGTGSETQYF
V gene: TRBV15
J gene: TRBJ2-5
D gene: TRBD1
clone size: many

CDR3 DNA: TGTACCAGCAGCCAAGGTCCGGGAGGGCCACGGAATGAGCAGTTCTTC
CDR3 protein: CTSSQGPGGPRNEQFF
V gene: TRBV14
J gene: TRBJ2-1
D gene: TRBD2
clone size: NA

CDR3 DNA: TGTGCCAGTGCACAGGGGGCAAGCTCCTACAATGAGCAGTTCTTC
CDR3 protein: CASAQGASSYNEQFF
V gene: TRBV12-3/TRBV12-4
J gene: TRBJ2-1
D gene: TRBD1
clone size: few

CDR3 DNA: TGCAGTGCTTTAGCCACGCTGTTTCGAAAGGCCTATGGCTACACCTTC
CDR3 protein: CSALATLFRKAYGYTF
V gene: TRBV20-1
J gene: TRBJ1-2
D gene: NA
clone size: few

CDR3 DNA: TGTGCCAGCTCACCGGGACAAGTTCCCAATCAGCCCCAGCATTTT
CDR3 protein: CASSPGQVPNQPQHF
V gene: TRBV18
J gene: TRBJ1-5
D gene: NA
clone size: many

CDR3 DNA: TGTGCCAGCAGCCCTTTTCTTTCAGCTCGAAAGACCTATGGCTACACTTTC
CDR3 protein: CASSPFLSARKTYGYTF
V gene: TRBV7-4
J gene: TRBJ1-2
D gene: NA
clone size: many

CDR3 DNA: TGTGCCAGCAGCTTGTTTAGCGGGCCAAGCACAGATACGCAGTATTTT
CDR3 protein: CASSLFSGPSTDTQYF
V gene: TRBV5-4
J gene: TRBJ2-3
D gene: TRBD2
clone size: few

CDR3 DNA: TGTGCCAGCAGTTCTGATAACAGCTTCCGAAAGACCTATGGCTACACCTTC
CDR3 protein: CASSSDNSFRKTYGYTF
V gene: TRBV12-3/TRBV12-4
J gene: TRBJ1-2
D gene: NA
clone size: many

CDR3 DNA: TGTGCCAGCAGTCCCCCGACACCTAATAATTCACCCCTCCACTTT
CDR3 protein: CASSPPTPNNSPLHF
V gene: TRBV28
J gene: TRBJ1-6
D gene: NA
clone size: many

CDR3 DNA: TGTGCCAGCAGCATTCTTTTTCCCATTTCAGGCTTGACCGGGGAGCTGTTTTTT
CDR3 protein: CASSILFPISGLTGELFF
V gene: TRBV3-1
J gene: TRBJ2-2
D gene: NA
clone size: many

CDR3 DNA: TGTGCCAGCAGCGGGATCTTCAGAGACGGAAAGACCTATGGCTACACCTTC
CDR3 protein: CASSGIFRDGKTYGYTF
V gene: TRBV7-2
J gene: TRBJ1-2
D gene: NA
clone size: NA

CDR3 DNA: TGTGCAAGTCGCCATATATTGACTCCACGAAAGACCTATGACTACACCTTC
CDR3 protein: CASRHILTPRKTYDYTF
V gene: TRBV12-2
J gene: TRBJ1-2
D gene: NA
clone size: few

CDR3 DNA: TGTGCCAGCAGTCACCTAGACGGTGGGAGAAAGACCTGTGGCTACACCTTC
CDR3 protein: CASSHLDGGRKTCGYTF
V gene: TRBV6-6
J gene: TRBJ1-2
D gene: NA
clone size: NA

CDR3 DNA: TGTGCCAGCAGTACTCCCCAGCGTGGGGCGATGAACACTGAAGCTTTCTTT
CDR3 protein: CASSTPQRGAMNTEAFF
V gene: TRBV6-2/TRBV6-3
J gene: TRBJ1-1
D gene: NA
clone size: few

CDR3 DNA: TGTGCCAGCAGCCCCATCGCGGACGAACAGTTCTTC
CDR3 protein: CASSPIADEQFF
V gene: TRBV7-9
J gene: TRBJ2-1
D gene: NA
clone size: many

CDR3 DNA: TGTGCCAGCATACGTCAGGGGCCAACTAATGAAAAACTGTTTTTT
CDR3 protein: CASIRQGPTNEKLFF
V gene: TRBV11-2
J gene: TRBJ1-4
D gene: NA
clone size: many

CDR3 DNA: TGTGCCAGTAGTATAGAGGCCTCTTCCGTGCGCGGGGAGCTGTTTTTT
CDR3 protein: CASSIEASSVRGELFF
V gene: TRBV19
J gene: TRBJ2-2
D gene: NA
clone size: few

CDR3 DNA: TGTGCCAGCTCAGGCGGGAGCTCGTCAGATACGCAGTATTTT
CDR3 protein: CASSGGSSSDTQYF
V gene: TRBV6-4
J gene: TRBJ2-3
D gene: TRBD2
clone size: many

CDR3 DNA: TGTGCCAGCAGCGATACGTGGGGTTTCCACGAGCAGTACTTC
CDR3 protein: CASSDTWGFHEQYF
V gene: TRBV3-2
J gene: TRBJ2-7
D gene: NA
clone size: many

CDR3 DNA: TGCGCCAGCGGTAACGGACTAGCGGTCACAGATACGCAGTATTTT
CDR3 protein: CASGNGLAVTDTQYF
V gene: TRBV5-1
J gene: TRBJ2-3
D gene: TRBD2
clone size: NA

CDR3 DNA: TGTGCCAGCAGTTCCCAACCCCCGCAGGGGGCGTACGAGCAGTACTTC
CDR3 protein: CASSSQPPQGAYEQYF
V gene: TRBV12-3/TRBV12-4
J gene: TRBJ2-7
D gene: TRBD1
clone size: many

CDR3 DNA: TGTGCCATACGGCGAATGACAGGGGGGATGAACACTGAAGCTTTCTTT
CDR3 protein: CAIRRMTGGMNTEAFF
V gene: TRBV10-3
J gene: TRBJ1-1
D gene: TRBD1
clone size: many

CDR3 DNA: TGTGCCAGCCGGCTTTACGTACCAGGAAAGACCTATGGCTACACCTTC
CDR3 protein: CASRLYVPGKTYGYTF
V gene: TRBV5-4
J gene: TRBJ1-2
D gene: NA
clone size: few

CDR3 DNA: TGTGCCAGCAGCTTAGACGCTCGACAGGGTGGCACAGATACGCAGTATTTT
CDR3 protein: CASSLDARQGGTDTQYF
V gene: TRBV13
J gene: TRBJ2-3
D gene: TRBD1
clone size: few

CDR3 DNA: TGTGCCAGCAGCTTAGTGGGGAGCTCTTCTAATCAGCCCCAGCATTTT
CDR3 protein: CASSLVGSSSNQPQHF
V gene: TRBV7-9
J gene: TRBJ1-5
D gene: NA
clone size: many

CDR3 DNA: TGTGCCAGCAGTTTGGACAGGGGGCCTGGCGGGCAGTACTTC
CDR3 protein: CASSLDRGPGGQYF
V gene: TRBV6-6
J gene: TRBJ2-7
D gene: TRBD1
clone size: NA

CDR3 DNA: TGTGCCAGCAGCCAACTAGCGGGAGTTTGGAATGAGCAGTTCTTC
CDR3 protein: CASSQLAGVWNEQFF
V gene: TRBV7-3
J gene: TRBJ2-1
D gene: TRBD2
clone size: few

CDR3 DNA: TGTGCCATCAGTGAGTCCCTGAACTCTGGAAACACCATATATTTT
CDR3 protein: CAISESLNSGNTIYF
V gene: TRBV10-3
J gene: TRBJ1-3
D gene: NA
clone size: many

CDR3 DNA: TGCAGTGCTAGAGATCCCGTGGGCACAGATACGCAGTATTTT
CDR3 protein: CSARDPVGTDTQYF
V gene: TRBV20-1
J gene: TRBJ2-3
D gene: NA
clone size: few

CDR3 DNA: TGTGCCACCAGCCGGGGGGACAGCTTAGGAGGGGAGACCCAGTACTTC
CDR3 protein: CATSRGDSLGGETQYF
V gene: TRBV15
J gene: TRBJ2-5
D gene: NA
clone size: few

CDR3 DNA: TGTGGCACAAGGGTTAGGATAACACAAAGTCGGGCCAACGTCCTGACTTTC
CDR3 protein: CGTRVRITQSRANVLTF
V gene: TRBV8-2
J gene: TRBJ2-6
D gene: NA
clone size: many

CDR3 DNA: TGTGCCAGCCACGCGCAGTACTCAAGAAAGACCTATGGCTACACCTTC
CDR3 protein: CASHAQYSRKTYGYTF
V gene: TRBV9
J gene: TRBJ1-2
D gene: NA
clone size: many

CDR3 DNA: TGCGCCAGCAGCGCCGGGACAGGCTATGGCTACACCTTC
CDR3 protein: CASSAGTGYGYTF
V gene: TRBV5-1
J gene: TRBJ1-2
D gene: TRBD1
clone size: many

CDR3 DNA: TGTGCCAGCAGCCGCGCCCATCCCACTTCAATTCGCACTGAAGCTTTCTTT
CDR3 protein: CASSRAHPTSIRTEAFF
V gene: TRBV3-1
J gene: TRBJ1-1
D gene: NA
clone size: NA

CDR3 DNA: TGTGCCAGCAGTGAAGCGCTTCAGGCTAGCGGAGTAGACAATGAGCAGTTCTTC
CDR3 protein: CASSEALQASGVDNEQFF
V gene: TRBV2
J gene: TRBJ2-1
D gene: TRBD2
clone size: many

CDR3 DNA: TGTGCCAGCAACGTAGCGATTCCCATTTCAGGCTTGACCGGGGAGCTGTTTTTT
CDR3 protein: CASNVAIPISGLTGELFF
V gene: TRBV3-1
J gene: TRBJ2-2
D gene: NA
clone size: NA

CDR3 DNA: TGTGCCAGCAGCCCCGGCATGCAATCACCCCTCCACTTT
CDR3 protein: CASSPGMQSPLHF
V gene: TRBV9
J gene: TRBJ1-6
D gene: NA
clone size: many

CDR3 DNA: TGCAGTGCCCGATCAAACCGACTAGCGGGTTTTTCATGGGATGAGCAGTTCTTC
CDR3 protein: CSARSNRLAGFSWDEQFF
V gene: TRBV20-1
J gene: TRBJ2-1
D gene: TRBD2
clone size: few

CDR3 DNA: TGTGCCAGCTCACCAGCCCAGGGAGGCAATCAGCCCCAGCATTTT
CDR3 protein: CASSPAQGGNQPQHF
V gene: TRBV18
J gene: TRBJ1-5
D gene: NA
clone size: many

CDR3 DNA: TGCGCCAGCAGCTTAGGAGCAGGACGTCGAAAGACCTATGGCTACACCTTC
CDR3 protein: CASSLGAGRRKTYGYTF
V gene: TRBV4-3
J gene: TRBJ1-2
D gene: NA
clone size: NA